This TCR beta chain was recorded in a study of CD4+ T cells in melanoma. The repertoire was sequenced with immunoSEQ multiplex PCR; TCRdb's copy has only in-frame clones and lacks some. In the table there are 15,000 to 20,000 clones, around 77% of which are singletons. Findings and caveats of the study: A reported correlation linked neoantigen-specific CD4+ T cells to CD8+, macrophage and B cell function. In melanoma, neoantigen-specific CD4+ T cells reportedly differed in differentiation state.

CDR3 length equals 13 residues. Germline-derived CDR1 and CDR2 are LNHDA and SQIVND (reference sequence). The ends were cut back, 10 bases at V and 6 bases at J, with 16 bases in the middle. Points on this clone: Its specificity is unknown.

Sequencing input: cells from a culture (not recorded whether cultured in vitro). The TCR was taken from a human donor with melanoma. The rearrangement uses TRBV19 and TRBJ2-1; the D call may be TRBD1 or TRBD2 (6 bases each). For the CDR3, the DNA is TGTGCCACTAAGGCTTCGGGGGCCAATGAGCAGTTCTTC. As protein: CATKASGANEQFF.